This TCR beta chain was identified during a study of OX40 agonist ivuxolimab in advanced cancers. The CDR3 runs to 14 residues. With 5 bases removed from V and 4 bases from J, the gap between germline ends came to 14 bases. The germline V gene has CDR1 SGHAT and CDR2 FQNNGV. Sequencing was performed with immunoSEQ multiplex PCR; in TCRdb, only in-frame clones are kept and a portion is missing. This sample has around 69,000 clones, with more than 85% found just once. The chain links TRBV11-2 to TRBJ1-1, with a weak D call TRBD1 (5 bases). Material: CD4+ or CD8+ T cells sorted from blood, obtained in a trial of the OX40 agonist ivuxolimab. The sequence was obtained from an adult with an advanced solid tumor such as melanoma, head and neck, liver or kidney cancer. This chain's CDR3 is CASSKSRASTEAFF. In DNA form, the CDR3 reads TGTGCCAGCAGCAAATCCAGGGCGAGCACTGAAGCTTTCTTT.